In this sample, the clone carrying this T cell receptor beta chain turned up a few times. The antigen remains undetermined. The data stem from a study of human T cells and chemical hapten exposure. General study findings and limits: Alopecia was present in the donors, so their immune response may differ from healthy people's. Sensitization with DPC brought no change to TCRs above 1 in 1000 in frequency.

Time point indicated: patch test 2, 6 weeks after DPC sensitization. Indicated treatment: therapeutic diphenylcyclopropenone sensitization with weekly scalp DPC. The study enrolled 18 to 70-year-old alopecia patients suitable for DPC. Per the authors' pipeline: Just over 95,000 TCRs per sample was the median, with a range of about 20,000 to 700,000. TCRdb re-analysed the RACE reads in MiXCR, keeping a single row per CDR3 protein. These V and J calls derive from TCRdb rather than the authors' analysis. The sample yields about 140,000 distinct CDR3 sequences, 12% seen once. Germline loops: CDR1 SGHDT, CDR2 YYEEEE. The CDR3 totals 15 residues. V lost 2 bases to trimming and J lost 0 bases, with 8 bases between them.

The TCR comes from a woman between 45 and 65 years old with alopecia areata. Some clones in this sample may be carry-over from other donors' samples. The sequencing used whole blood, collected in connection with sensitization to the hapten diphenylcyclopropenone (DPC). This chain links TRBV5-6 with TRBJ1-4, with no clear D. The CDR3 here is CASSLVPATNEKLFF. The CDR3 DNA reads TGTGCCAGCAGCTTAGTCCCTGCAACTAATGAAAAACTGTTTTTT.